The rows below give T cell receptor beta chains drawn from one sample of a study of T cell responses to AZD1222 COVID-19 vaccine. The protocol was immunoSEQ multiplex PCR, while the TCRdb copy is restricted to in-frame clones and leaves out a portion. The data hold more than 85,000 clones, with 70% to 90% observed a single time. Sequenced here: peripheral blood, sampled on day 0 of AZD1222 vaccination. Receptors were obtained from an adult in good health. CDR3s include the opening cysteine and the closing phenylalanine or tryptophan. Each record gives: V gene, clone size, D gene, J gene, CDR3 DNA, CDR3 protein. A D gene is named only where the DNA matches it firmly. The size of a clone is reported for some rows only, either as once, few or many, or as a class for expanded clones.

v_call: TRBV4-3; clone_size: -; d_call: -; j_call: TRBJ2-7; cdr3_nt: TGCGCCAGCAGCCGCACCCCAAGGAACGAGCAGTACTTC; cdr3_aa: CASSRTPRNEQYF
v_call: TRBV5-4; clone_size: -; d_call: TRBD1; j_call: TRBJ2-7; cdr3_nt: TGTGCCAGCAGCCTGCAGGGGGCGGCTTCCTACGAGCAGTACTTC; cdr3_aa: CASSLQGAASYEQYF
v_call: TRBV7-2; clone_size: -; d_call: TRBD2; j_call: TRBJ2-2; cdr3_nt: TGTGCCAGCAGCTTAATTGGGCTAGCGGGGGGATACACCGGGGAGCTGTTTTTT; cdr3_aa: CASSLIGLAGGYTGELFF
v_call: TRBV6-1; clone_size: -; d_call: -; j_call: TRBJ2-5; cdr3_nt: TGTGCCAGCAGTGAAGCGCCGGGGGCAGAGACCCAGTACTTC; cdr3_aa: CASSEAPGAETQYF
v_call: TRBV2; clone_size: -; d_call: -; j_call: TRBJ1-1; cdr3_nt: TGTGCCAGCGGGGGGGGAGTCAACACTGAAGCTTTCTTT; cdr3_aa: CASGGGVNTEAFF
v_call: TRBV7-2; clone_size: -; d_call: -; j_call: TRBJ1-2; cdr3_nt: TGTGCCAGCAGCCCATCCCCCGGGACGGCCCGAGCTAACTATGGCTACACCTTC; cdr3_aa: CASSPSPGTARANYGYTF
v_call: TRBV19; clone_size: -; d_call: TRBD1; j_call: TRBJ1-5; cdr3_nt: TGTGCCAGTAGTACCGGGACAGTCTTTAATCAGCCCCAGCATTTT; cdr3_aa: CASSTGTVFNQPQHF
v_call: TRBV28; clone_size: -; d_call: -; j_call: TRBJ2-6; cdr3_nt: TGTGCCATCTCAGTGGTAGGCTCTGGGGCCAACGTCCTGACTTTC; cdr3_aa: CAISVVGSGANVLTF
v_call: TRBV3-1/TRBV3-2; clone_size: -; d_call: -; j_call: TRBJ2-1; cdr3_nt: TGTGCCAGCAGCCCCCGACAGAACACCTACAATGAGCAGTTCTTC; cdr3_aa: CASSPRQNTYNEQFF
v_call: TRBV30; clone_size: few; d_call: TRBD1; j_call: TRBJ1-5; cdr3_nt: TGTGCCTGGGCGGGACAGCGTAGCAATCAGCCCCAGCATTTT; cdr3_aa: CAWAGQRSNQPQHF
v_call: TRBV3-1/TRBV3-2; clone_size: -; d_call: TRBD1; j_call: TRBJ1-2; cdr3_nt: TGTGCCAGCAGCCCACGGGACAGATTTTCCTATGGCTACACCTTC; cdr3_aa: CASSPRDRFSYGYTF
v_call: TRBV4-1; clone_size: -; d_call: -; j_call: TRBJ1-1; cdr3_nt: TGCGCCAGCAGCCTCGTTTGGACAGACTTGAACACTGAAGCTTTCTTT; cdr3_aa: CASSLVWTDLNTEAFF
v_call: TRBV5-1; clone_size: once; d_call: TRBD2; j_call: TRBJ2-1; cdr3_nt: TGCGCCAGCAGTCCCGGACTAGCGGGAGTTCATGAGCAGTTCTTC; cdr3_aa: CASSPGLAGVHEQFF
v_call: TRBV5-4; clone_size: -; d_call: TRBD1; j_call: TRBJ2-7; cdr3_nt: TGTGCCAGCAGCCCGGCCGGGACAGGGGGTTACGAGCAGTACTTC; cdr3_aa: CASSPAGTGGYEQYF
v_call: TRBV24-1; clone_size: -; d_call: -; j_call: TRBJ1-2; cdr3_nt: TGTGCCACCAGTGAGGAGGACAGCTATGGCTACACCTTC; cdr3_aa: CATSEEDSYGYTF
v_call: TRBV7-2; clone_size: -; d_call: -; j_call: TRBJ2-1; cdr3_nt: TGTGCCAGCAGCTTAGCGGCTAGCTGGCGAGGCTACAATGAGCAGTTCTTC; cdr3_aa: CASSLAASWRGYNEQFF
v_call: TRBV6-2/TRBV6-3; clone_size: -; d_call: -; j_call: TRBJ1-5; cdr3_nt: TGTGCCAGCAGCCCTCGGGGGAGAGGGAATCAGCCCCAGCATTTT; cdr3_aa: CASSPRGRGNQPQHF
v_call: TRBV5-6; clone_size: -; d_call: -; j_call: TRBJ1-3; cdr3_nt: TGTGCCAGCACCCTTGGGTTGAGAGGAAACACCATATATTTT; cdr3_aa: CASTLGLRGNTIYF
v_call: TRBV30; clone_size: -; d_call: -; j_call: TRBJ1-5; cdr3_nt: TGTGCCTGGAGTGTGGGGGGCAATTCCAATCAGCCCCAGCATTTT; cdr3_aa: CAWSVGGNSNQPQHF
v_call: TRBV18; clone_size: -; d_call: -; j_call: TRBJ1-4; cdr3_nt: TGTGCCAGCTCACCGGGGGCAGCTAATGAAAAACTGTTTTTT; cdr3_aa: CASSPGAANEKLFF
v_call: TRBV27; clone_size: -; d_call: -; j_call: TRBJ1-4; cdr3_nt: TGTGCCAGCAGTCAGGACTGGCCTCGGGAAAAACTGTTTTTT; cdr3_aa: CASSQDWPREKLFF
v_call: TRBV6-5; clone_size: -; d_call: -; j_call: TRBJ1-4; cdr3_nt: TGTGCCAGCAGTCCGTGGACAGCCGAAAAACTGTTTTTT; cdr3_aa: CASSPWTAEKLFF
v_call: TRBV5-4; clone_size: -; d_call: -; j_call: TRBJ1-1; cdr3_nt: TGTGCCAGCAGCTTGGGCCCCCGGGACTCCGAAGCTTTCTTT; cdr3_aa: CASSLGPRDSEAFF
v_call: TRBV7-2; clone_size: -; d_call: TRBD1; j_call: TRBJ2-7; cdr3_nt: TGTGCCAGCAGCCCACCCCCAGGGGGCTACGAGCAGTACTTC; cdr3_aa: CASSPPPGGYEQYF
v_call: TRBV5-1; clone_size: -; d_call: TRBD2; j_call: TRBJ2-5; cdr3_nt: TGCGCCAGCAGCTTTCCGGGACTAGCGATTCAAGAGACCCAGTACTTC; cdr3_aa: CASSFPGLAIQETQYF
v_call: TRBV12-3/TRBV12-4; clone_size: -; d_call: TRBD1; j_call: TRBJ1-2; cdr3_nt: TGTGCCAGCAGCGAGACAGGGACGGGTGGCTACACCTTC; cdr3_aa: CASSETGTGGYTF
v_call: TRBV6-1; clone_size: -; d_call: -; j_call: TRBJ2-7; cdr3_nt: TGTGCCAGCAGTGAAGCCTACGAGCAGTACTTC; cdr3_aa: CASSEAYEQYF
v_call: TRBV5-4; clone_size: -; d_call: -; j_call: TRBJ2-3; cdr3_nt: TGTGCCAGCAGCCTGGAGGGTGCCACAGATACGCAGTATTTT; cdr3_aa: CASSLEGATDTQYF
v_call: TRBV7-8; clone_size: -; d_call: TRBD2; j_call: TRBJ2-2; cdr3_nt: TGTGCCAGCAGCTTAGGGCCCGGGGGGTTGACCGGGGAGCTGTTTTTT; cdr3_aa: CASSLGPGGLTGELFF
v_call: TRBV7-2; clone_size: -; d_call: TRBD1; j_call: TRBJ2-6; cdr3_nt: TGTGCCAGCAGCTTGGCCACAGGGGTCGGGGCCAACGTCCTGACTTTC; cdr3_aa: CASSLATGVGANVLTF
v_call: TRBV11-2; clone_size: once; d_call: -; j_call: TRBJ2-2; cdr3_nt: TGTGCCAGCAGTCCCGGACGACGCGGTACCGGGGAGCTGTTTTTT; cdr3_aa: CASSPGRRGTGELFF
v_call: TRBV30; clone_size: -; d_call: TRBD2; j_call: TRBJ2-7; cdr3_nt: TGTGCCTGGAGTGTACCCCGGGGGGTAGCGGGGGCCCGCTCCTACGAGCAGTACTTC; cdr3_aa: CAWSVPRGVAGARSYEQYF
v_call: TRBV19; clone_size: -; d_call: -; j_call: TRBJ2-4; cdr3_nt: TGTGCCAGTAGGTCGACAGGCGCGAGGTCCCAGTACTTC; cdr3_aa: CASRSTGARSQYF
v_call: TRBV7-9; clone_size: -; d_call: -; j_call: TRBJ1-1; cdr3_nt: TGTGCCAGCAGCTTAGCCAGGGCGAACACTGAAGCTTTCTTT; cdr3_aa: CASSLARANTEAFF
v_call: TRBV24-1; clone_size: -; d_call: -; j_call: TRBJ2-1; cdr3_nt: TGTGCCACCAGTGGAAGATGGAATGAGCAGTTCTTC; cdr3_aa: CATSGRWNEQFF
v_call: TRBV14; clone_size: -; d_call: -; j_call: TRBJ1-4; cdr3_nt: TGTGCCAGCAGCCCGGAGGTCCCTAATGAAAAACTGTTTTTT; cdr3_aa: CASSPEVPNEKLFF
v_call: TRBV5-1; clone_size: -; d_call: -; j_call: TRBJ2-1; cdr3_nt: TGCGCCAGCAGCTTGGGGTTTGGCGGGGACTACAATGAGCAGTTCTTC; cdr3_aa: CASSLGFGGDYNEQFF
v_call: TRBV28; clone_size: -; d_call: -; j_call: TRBJ2-2; cdr3_nt: TGTGCCAGCAGTTTGGTTTCCCCCCTCCCCTCTCACCAGGGAAGGGCCGGGGAGCTGTTTTTT; cdr3_aa: CASSLVSPLPSHQGRAGELFF
v_call: TRBV5-1; clone_size: few; d_call: -; j_call: TRBJ1-6; cdr3_nt: TGCGCCAGCAGCTTGGATGGCAGACCTAATTCACCCCTCCACTTT; cdr3_aa: CASSLDGRPNSPLHF
v_call: TRBV11-2; clone_size: -; d_call: -; j_call: TRBJ1-1; cdr3_nt: TGTGCCAGCAGCTTGCTCCAGAGCATGAACACTGAAGCTTTCTTT; cdr3_aa: CASSLLQSMNTEAFF
v_call: TRBV27; clone_size: -; d_call: -; j_call: TRBJ2-1; cdr3_nt: TGTGCCAGCAGTCCAAGACAGGTGAGGAGCTCCTACAATGAGCAGTTCTTC; cdr3_aa: CASSPRQVRSSYNEQFF
v_call: TRBV19; clone_size: -; d_call: -; j_call: TRBJ1-1; cdr3_nt: TGTGCCAGTAGTATATACAGAAACACTGAAGCTTTCTTT; cdr3_aa: CASSIYRNTEAFF
v_call: TRBV5-4; clone_size: -; d_call: TRBD2; j_call: TRBJ2-1; cdr3_nt: TGTGCCAGCAGCCCGATGTCGGGACTAGCCAACAATGAGCAGTTCTTC; cdr3_aa: CASSPMSGLANNEQFF
v_call: TRBV10-3; clone_size: -; d_call: -; j_call: TRBJ1-1; cdr3_nt: TGTGCCATCAGTAGCAGGACTTTGAACACTGAAGCTTTCTTT; cdr3_aa: CAISSRTLNTEAFF
v_call: TRBV5-1; clone_size: -; d_call: -; j_call: TRBJ1-6; cdr3_nt: TGCGCCAGCAGCCCCAGGGGTTCACCCCTCCACTTT; cdr3_aa: CASSPRGSPLHF
v_call: TRBV18; clone_size: -; d_call: TRBD2; j_call: TRBJ2-3; cdr3_nt: TGTGCCAGCTCACCTCAAGCGGGGAGCACAGATACGCAGTATTTT; cdr3_aa: CASSPQAGSTDTQYF
v_call: TRBV3-1/TRBV3-2; clone_size: -; d_call: -; j_call: TRBJ2-6; cdr3_nt: TGTGCCAGCAGCCAAGGTTTTGGGGCCAACGTCCTGACTTTC; cdr3_aa: CASSQGFGANVLTF
v_call: TRBV10-3; clone_size: -; d_call: TRBD2; j_call: TRBJ2-1; cdr3_nt: TGTGCCATCAGTGAAAGGGTAGCGGGAGGGCCGAGTAATGAGCAGTTCTTC; cdr3_aa: CAISERVAGGPSNEQFF
v_call: TRBV7-8; clone_size: -; d_call: TRBD2; j_call: TRBJ2-3; cdr3_nt: TGTGCCAGCAGCTTGCGGGGGGGGTTCGATACGCAGTATTTT; cdr3_aa: CASSLRGGFDTQYF
v_call: TRBV4-1; clone_size: -; d_call: -; j_call: TRBJ1-1; cdr3_nt: TGCGCCAGCAGCCAAGATTTTGGGGGATCCGAAGCTTTCTTT; cdr3_aa: CASSQDFGGSEAFF
v_call: TRBV6-5; clone_size: -; d_call: TRBD1; j_call: TRBJ1-1; cdr3_nt: TGTGCCAGCAGTTCGGGACAGAATAAAGCTTTCTTT; cdr3_aa: CASSSGQNKAFF
v_call: TRBV5-5; clone_size: -; d_call: -; j_call: TRBJ1-2; cdr3_nt: TGTGCCAGCAGCTTGAGTGCAGGGAATTATGGCTACACCTTC; cdr3_aa: CASSLSAGNYGYTF
v_call: TRBV5-1; clone_size: -; d_call: TRBD1; j_call: TRBJ1-1; cdr3_nt: TGCGCCAGCAGCTTGGGCGGGACAGGGGTCTCTGAAGCTTTCTTT; cdr3_aa: CASSLGGTGVSEAFF
v_call: TRBV6-5; clone_size: -; d_call: -; j_call: TRBJ1-2; cdr3_nt: TGTGCCAGCAGTTACGACAGGTACTATGGCTACACCTTC; cdr3_aa: CASSYDRYYGYTF